What follows are 17 T cell receptor beta chains derived from one specimen sequenced in a study of blood T cells in healthy people across ages. Primed by a sample-barcoded 5' primer and a J-beta primer mix, a second PCR proceeded for 7 to 11 cycles. One entry per CDR3 protein results from TCRdb running MiXCR on the 5' RACE reads. The table has roughly 1.7 million distinct CDR3 sequences, about 32% seen once; the top ten hold about 11%. The source material was blood. The receptors derive from a woman aged 25 to 39 in good health.

This clonotype was found a few times. The rearrangement links TRBV20-1 to TRBJ2-3; possibly TRBD2 for D (5 bases). The CDR3 has 14 amino acids. Germline loops: CDR1 DFQATT, CDR2 SNEGSKA (reference sequence). CDR3 nucleotides: TGCAGCACAGTAGAGGGCCCAGGCACAGATACGCAGTATTTT. It is translated as CSTVEGPGTDTQYF.

The CDR3 loop is CSASPQGAQRLFF. CDR3 nucleotides: TGCAGTGCTAGTCCCCAGGGGGCGCAAAGACTGTTTTTT. The gene calls are TRBV20-1 and TRBJ1-4; 8 bases fit TRBD1. CDR1 and CDR2 from the germline V gene are DFQATT and SNEGSKA (reference sequence). The CDR3 loop spans 13 amino acids. J lost 13 bases, V lost 3 bases, and 10 bases had no gene match.

The chain links TRBV5-5 to TRBJ2-5; 10 bases are shared with TRBD2. Trimming removed 4 bases from V and 5 bases from J; junction bases left unmatched: 8. CDR3 length: 15 residues. Germline V gene sequence: CDR1 SGHKS, CDR2 YYEKEE (reference sequence). CDR3 amino acids: CASSPTSGEVETQYF. In DNA form, the CDR3 reads TGTGCCAGCAGCCCTACTAGCGGGGAAGTCGAGACCCAGTACTTC.

This clonotype was picked up a small number of times. CDR3 residues: CAWSVDAGAFF. DNA of the CDR3: TGTGCCTGGAGTGTAGATGCTGGAGCTTTCTTT. This rearrangement joins TRBV30 to TRBJ1-1; D gene uncertain. CDR3 length: 11 amino acids. The V and J ends lost 0 bases and 10 bases respectively, with 9 bases between them. The germline V gene has CDR1 GTSNPN and CDR2 SVGIG (reference sequence).

A note on this clonotype: A junction end diverges from the germline sequence, so it may reflect a read error. This chain uses TRBV11-2 with TRBJ2-1; 7 positions agree with TRBD2. This CDR3 region has 15 residues. CDR1 is SGHAT, CDR2 FQNNGV, per germline. In nucleotides, the CDR3 is TGTGCCGGCAGCTTAGTGCGCGGGAGTAGGAATGAGCAGTTCTTC. It translates to CAGSLVRGSRNEQFF.

V usage is TRBV4-1 and J usage is TRBJ1-2, with D possibly being TRBD1 (6 bases). CDR1 is MGHRA and CDR2 is YSYEKL in the germline V gene. The CDR3 is 16 amino acids. The V and J ends lost 4 bases and 3 bases respectively, with 18 bases between them. The CDR3 DNA is TGCGCCAGCAGCCCTCGTCCGGGGGGCGCGGACTATGGCTACACCTTC. This sequence encodes CASSPRPGGADYGYTF.

In this sample, this clonotype turned up many times. This chain joins TRBV20-1 and TRBJ2-1; 7 positions agree with TRBD2. V dropped 8 bases and J dropped 6; count of bases not matched to a gene: 10. CDR1 and CDR2 (germline): DFQATT, SNEGSKA (reference sequence). The CDR3 runs 13 residues. As DNA, the CDR3 is TGCAGTAGACCAGCGGGAACAAGCAATGAGCAGTTCTTC. This sequence encodes CSRPAGTSNEQFF.

Note on this clonotype: Compared with germline, one end of the junction differs, possibly owing to a read error. This chain connects TRBV13 to TRBJ2-6; D gene unclear. The CDR3 loop spans 15 amino acids. The V gene's germline CDR1 is PRHDT and CDR2 FYEKMQ (reference sequence). The CDR3, as DNA: TGTGTCAGCAGCCAAAGGAACTCTGGGGCCAACGTCCTGACTTTC. Protein: CVSSQRNSGANVLTF.

This clonotype turned up a few times. At one of its ends the junction is not consistent with the germline gene, which may arise from a read error. The chain combines TRBV10-1 with TRBJ2-3, with D possibly TRBD1 on 5 matching bases. CDR1 is WNHNN and CDR2 is SYGVQD in the germline V gene (reference sequence). CDR3 length: 13 residues. The CDR3 DNA sequence: TGCGCCGGCAGTAGGGGCCCTGCAGATACGCAGTATTTT. This codes for CAGSRGPADTQYF.

V and J are TRBV7-8 and TRBJ2-7, with D possibly TRBD2 on 6 matching bases. Germline CDR1 SGHVS, CDR2 FQNEAQ. V shed 5 bases and J shed 0 bases, with 8 bases lying between them. The CDR3 has 13 amino acids. CDR3 nucleotides: TGTGCCAGCAGCGGGAGGAACTCCTACGAGCAGTACTTC. It specifies CASSGRNSYEQYF.

This clonotype was recorded a few times. This chain links TRBV10-3 with TRBJ1-2; 7 nucleotides align to TRBD1. J lost 7 bases, V lost 7 bases, and 6 bases had no gene match. The CDR3 is made up of 12 amino acids. Germline CDR1 is ENHRY and CDR2 is SYGVKD. In DNA form, the CDR3 reads TGTGCCATCACCGAGGGGGCCCGTGGCTACACCTTC. Translation: CAITEGARGYTF.

There are a few counts of this clonotype. This rearrangement joins TRBV10-3 to TRBJ2-7; D may be TRBD2 (5 bases). This CDR3 contains 13 residues. V was clipped by 2 bases and J by 6 bases, with 11 bases between them. Germline V gene sequence: CDR1 ENHRY, CDR2 SYGVKD. CDR3 sequence reads: CAISERGVPEQYF. The CDR3 DNA sequence: TGTGCCATCAGTGAGCGGGGAGTTCCCGAGCAGTACTTC.

Worth noting for this clonotype: At one boundary the junction diverges from the germline segment, which might be a read error. The rearrangement links TRBV11-2 to TRBJ1-4; maybe TRBD1 (6 bases). The CDR3 covers 13 residues. Per germline, CDR1 SGHAT and CDR2 FQNNGV. CDR3 sequence: CASSFTGKERLFF. The CDR3 nucleotides read TGTGCCAGCAGCTTTACAGGGAAGGAAAGACTGTTTTTT.

J is TRBJ2-7 and V is TRBV20-1, with TRBD2 matching 8 bases. J was trimmed by 0 bases and V by 5 bases; bases with no gene match: 3. This CDR3 has 13 residues. Germline assignment: CDR1 DFQATT and CDR2 SNEGSKA (reference sequence). The CDR3 loop is CSALAGHSYEQYF. DNA of the CDR3: TGCAGTGCTTTAGCGGGACACTCCTACGAGCAGTACTTC.

This clonotype was seen more than once but under ten times. The CDR3 loop reads CASSFLRTFSYEQYF. CDR3 sequence (DNA): TGTGCCAGCAGTTTCCTCAGAACTTTCTCCTACGAGCAGTACTTC. The genes are TRBV27 and TRBJ2-4; no definite D call. The tail of the sequence fits TRBJ2-7 better, so the J call may be wrong. The germline CDR1 and CDR2 sequences are MNHEY and SMNVEV (reference sequence). This CDR3 has 15 residues.

The chain recombines TRBV11-2 with TRBJ2-1, with a possible D match to TRBD1 (6 bases). Looked up from germline, CDR1 is SGHAT and CDR2 is FQNNGV. CDR3 size: 15 residues. V shed 5 bases and J shed 8 bases, with 19 bases lying between them. The CDR3 reads CASSNTGSGNDEQFF. The CDR3 bases are TGTGCCAGCAGCAACACAGGGTCAGGTAACGATGAGCAGTTCTTC.

There are a few counts of this clonotype. The chain employs TRBV12-3 or TRBV12-4 and TRBJ2-7, with D perhaps TRBD1 or TRBD2 (5 bases each). The germline V and J ends were trimmed by 4 bases and 3 bases, with 10 bases remaining between them. There are 13 residues in the CDR3. CDR3 DNA sequence: TGTGCCAGCAGTTCGGGACGTTACTACGAGCAGTACTTC. It specifies CASSSGRYYEQYF.